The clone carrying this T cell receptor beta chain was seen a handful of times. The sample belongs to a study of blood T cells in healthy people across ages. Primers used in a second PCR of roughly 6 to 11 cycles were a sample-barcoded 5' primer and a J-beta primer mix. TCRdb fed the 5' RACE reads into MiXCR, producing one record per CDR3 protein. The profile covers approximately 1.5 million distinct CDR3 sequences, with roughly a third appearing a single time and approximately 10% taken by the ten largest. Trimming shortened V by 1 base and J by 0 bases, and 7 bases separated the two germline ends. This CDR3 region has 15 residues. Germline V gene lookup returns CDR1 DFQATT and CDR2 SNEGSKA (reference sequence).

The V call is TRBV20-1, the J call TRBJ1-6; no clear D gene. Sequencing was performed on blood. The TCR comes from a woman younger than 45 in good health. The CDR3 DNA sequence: TGCAGTGCTAGAGGAATAAGCTCCTATAATTCACCCCTCCACTTT. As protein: CSARGISSYNSPLHF.